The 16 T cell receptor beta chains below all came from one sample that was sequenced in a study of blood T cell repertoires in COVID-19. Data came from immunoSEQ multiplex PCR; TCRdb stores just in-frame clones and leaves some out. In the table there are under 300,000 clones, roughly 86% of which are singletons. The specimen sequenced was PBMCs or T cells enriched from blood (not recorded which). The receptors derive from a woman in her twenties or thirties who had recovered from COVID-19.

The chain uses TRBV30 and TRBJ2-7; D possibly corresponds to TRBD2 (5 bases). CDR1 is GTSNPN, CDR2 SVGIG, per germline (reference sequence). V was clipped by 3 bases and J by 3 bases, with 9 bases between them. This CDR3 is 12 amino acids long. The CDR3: CAWSVRDYEQYF. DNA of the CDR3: TGTGCCTGGAGCGTCCGGGACTACGAGCAGTACTTC.

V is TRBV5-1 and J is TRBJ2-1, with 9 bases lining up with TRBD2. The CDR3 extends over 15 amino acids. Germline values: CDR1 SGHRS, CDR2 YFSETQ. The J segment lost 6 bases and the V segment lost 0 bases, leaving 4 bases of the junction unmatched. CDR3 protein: CASSLETSGLNEQFF. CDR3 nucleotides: TGCGCCAGCAGCTTGGAGACTAGCGGACTCAATGAGCAGTTCTTC. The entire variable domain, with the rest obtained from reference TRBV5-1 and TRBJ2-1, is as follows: KAGVTQTPRYLIKTRGQQVTLSCSPISGHRSVSWYQQTPGQGLQFLFEYFSETQRNKGNFPGRFSGRQFSNSRSEMNVSTLELGDSALYLCASSLETSGLNEQFFGPGTRLTVL.

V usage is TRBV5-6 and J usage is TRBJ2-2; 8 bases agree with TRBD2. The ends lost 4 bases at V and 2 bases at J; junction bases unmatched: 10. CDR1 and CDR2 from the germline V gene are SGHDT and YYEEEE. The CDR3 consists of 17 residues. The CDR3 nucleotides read TGTGCCAGCAGCCCTTCGTCGAGCGGGGGAAACACCGGGGAGCTGTTTTTT. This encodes CASSPSSSGGNTGELFF.

The CDR3 loop reads CASSQVQGAGQYF. The CDR3, as DNA: TGCGCCAGCAGCCAAGTCCAGGGGGCCGGGCAGTACTTC. The chain uses TRBV4-1 and TRBJ2-7; 8 nucleotides agree with TRBD1. The CDR3 extends over 13 amino acids. Germline V gives CDR1 MGHRA, CDR2 YSYEKL. Trimming removed 1 base from V and 9 bases from J; junction bases left unmatched: 5.

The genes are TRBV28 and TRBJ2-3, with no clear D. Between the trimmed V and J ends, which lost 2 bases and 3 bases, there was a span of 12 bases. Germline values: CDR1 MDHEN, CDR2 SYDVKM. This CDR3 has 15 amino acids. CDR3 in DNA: TGTGCCAGCAGTTTACCCTCCCCCGGTACAGATACGCAGTATTTT. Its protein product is CASSLPSPGTDTQYF.

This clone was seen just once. CDR3 protein: CASSRDIHNEQFF. CDR3 in DNA: TGTGCCAGCAGCAGGGACATTCACAATGAGCAGTTCTTC. V gene TRBV7-9 combines with J gene TRBJ2-1, with D possibly being TRBD1 (6 bases). The CDR3 consists of 13 residues. Germline V gene data show CDR1 as SEHNR and CDR2 as FQNEAQ (reference sequence). The V and J ends lost 5 bases and 5 bases respectively, with 10 bases between them.

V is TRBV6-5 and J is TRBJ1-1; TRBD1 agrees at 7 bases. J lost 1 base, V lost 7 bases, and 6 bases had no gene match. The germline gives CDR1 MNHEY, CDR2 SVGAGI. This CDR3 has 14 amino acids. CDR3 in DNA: TGTGCCAGCACTCTAACAGGGGAGAACACTGAAGCTTTCTTT. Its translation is CASTLTGENTEAFF.

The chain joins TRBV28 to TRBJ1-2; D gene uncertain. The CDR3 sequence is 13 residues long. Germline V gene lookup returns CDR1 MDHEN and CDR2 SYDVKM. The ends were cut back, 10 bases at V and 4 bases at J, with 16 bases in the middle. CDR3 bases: TGTGCCACCCGGGAGGACCGCTTCTATGGCTACACCTTC. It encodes CATREDRFYGYTF.

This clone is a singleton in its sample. DNA for the CDR3: TGTGCCTGGCTGGGCACAGGGAGTGGCGAGACCCAGTACTTC. Translation: CAWLGTGSGETQYF. The chain has TRBV30 and TRBJ2-5; a weak D match, TRBD1 (6 bases). The V end lost 5 bases, the J end lost 5 bases, and 18 bases lay between the germline ends. This CDR3 contains 14 residues. Germline CDR1 is GTSNPN and CDR2 is SVGIG (reference sequence).

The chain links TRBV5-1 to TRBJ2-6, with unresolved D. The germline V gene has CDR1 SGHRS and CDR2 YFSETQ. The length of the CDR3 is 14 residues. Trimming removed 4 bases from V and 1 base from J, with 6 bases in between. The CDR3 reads CASSPISGANVLTF. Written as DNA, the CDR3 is TGCGCCAGCAGCCCTATATCTGGGGCCAACGTCCTGACTTTC. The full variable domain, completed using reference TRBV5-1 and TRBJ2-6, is KAGVTQTPRYLIKTRGQQVTLSCSPISGHRSVSWYQQTPGQGLQFLFEYFSETQRNKGNFPGRFSGRQFSNSRSEMNVSTLELGDSALYLCASSPISGANVLTFGAGSRLTVL.

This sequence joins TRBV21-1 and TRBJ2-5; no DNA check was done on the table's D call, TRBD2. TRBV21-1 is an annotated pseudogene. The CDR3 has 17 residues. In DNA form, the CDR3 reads TGTGCCAGCAGCCGACTAGCGGGGGCCCCCGTTCAAGAGACCCAGTACTTC. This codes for CASSRLAGAPVQETQYF.

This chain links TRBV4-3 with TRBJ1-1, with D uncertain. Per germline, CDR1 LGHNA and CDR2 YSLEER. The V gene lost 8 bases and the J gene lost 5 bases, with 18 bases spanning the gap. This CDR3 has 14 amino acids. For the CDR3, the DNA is TGCGCCAGCGGGTTACTGGGGAGGGAGACTGAAGCTTTCTTT. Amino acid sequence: CASGLLGRETEAFF.

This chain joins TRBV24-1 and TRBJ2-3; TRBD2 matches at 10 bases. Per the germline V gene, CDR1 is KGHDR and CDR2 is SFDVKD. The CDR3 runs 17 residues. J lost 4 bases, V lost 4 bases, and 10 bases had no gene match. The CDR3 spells CATSDDGTSDPADTQYF. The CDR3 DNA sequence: TGTGCCACCAGTGACGACGGGACTAGCGATCCCGCAGATACGCAGTATTTT.

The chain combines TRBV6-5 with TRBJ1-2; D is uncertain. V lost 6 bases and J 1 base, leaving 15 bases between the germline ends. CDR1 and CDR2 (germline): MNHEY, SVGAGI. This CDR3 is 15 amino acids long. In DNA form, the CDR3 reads TGTGCCAGCAGCGCTTCGGGAGGGCGTAACTATGGCTACACCTTC. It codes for CASSASGGRNYGYTF.

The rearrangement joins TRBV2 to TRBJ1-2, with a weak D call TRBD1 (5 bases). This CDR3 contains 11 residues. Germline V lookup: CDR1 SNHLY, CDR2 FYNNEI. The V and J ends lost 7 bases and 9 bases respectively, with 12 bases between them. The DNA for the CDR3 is TGTGCCAGCATTGGGGGGGGAAGCTACACCTTC. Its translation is CASIGGGSYTF.

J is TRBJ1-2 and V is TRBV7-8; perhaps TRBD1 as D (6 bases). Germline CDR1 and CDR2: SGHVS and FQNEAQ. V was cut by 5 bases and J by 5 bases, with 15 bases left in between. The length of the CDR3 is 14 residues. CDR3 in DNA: TGTGCCAGCAGCCCCTCCGGACAGCGATATGGCTACACCTTC. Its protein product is CASSPSGQRYGYTF.